The sequence of this T cell receptor beta chain was determined in a study of radiotherapy plus CTLA-4 blockade in lung cancer. Study overall: Across the patients, objective responses occurred in approximately 19%, and disease control in 30% to 40%. Overall study results and limits: Tumor-derived TCR clones expanded in blood after radiotherapy plus ipilimumab.

This CDR3 contains 15 residues. Germline trimming cut 3 bases from V and 8 bases from J; bases unmatched to any gene: 6. Germline CDR1 is KGHSH and CDR2 is LQKENI. Profiled with immunoSEQ multiplex PCR; TCRdb holds only in-frame clones, not every one. Of roughly 110,000 clones listed, more than 75% are singletons. This clone was seen just once. Its specificity is not known. Other nucleotide sequences from this sample produce the same CDR3. Ipilimumab CTLA-4 blockade and focal radiation were given to patients with chemo-refractory metastatic non-small-cell lung cancer. The material was peripheral blood, obtained from a patient treated with radiotherapy plus ipilimumab. The rearrangement uses TRBV18 and TRBJ1-4, with 10 nucleotides matching TRBD1. This receptor was obtained from a human donor with non-small cell lung cancer that progressed on radiotherapy plus ipilimumab. Some clones in this sample may be carry-over from other donors' samples. Written as DNA, the CDR3 is TGTGCCAGCTCACCCCCCGGACAGGGGGGAGAAAAACTGTTTTTT. Protein sequence: CASSPPGQGGEKLFF.